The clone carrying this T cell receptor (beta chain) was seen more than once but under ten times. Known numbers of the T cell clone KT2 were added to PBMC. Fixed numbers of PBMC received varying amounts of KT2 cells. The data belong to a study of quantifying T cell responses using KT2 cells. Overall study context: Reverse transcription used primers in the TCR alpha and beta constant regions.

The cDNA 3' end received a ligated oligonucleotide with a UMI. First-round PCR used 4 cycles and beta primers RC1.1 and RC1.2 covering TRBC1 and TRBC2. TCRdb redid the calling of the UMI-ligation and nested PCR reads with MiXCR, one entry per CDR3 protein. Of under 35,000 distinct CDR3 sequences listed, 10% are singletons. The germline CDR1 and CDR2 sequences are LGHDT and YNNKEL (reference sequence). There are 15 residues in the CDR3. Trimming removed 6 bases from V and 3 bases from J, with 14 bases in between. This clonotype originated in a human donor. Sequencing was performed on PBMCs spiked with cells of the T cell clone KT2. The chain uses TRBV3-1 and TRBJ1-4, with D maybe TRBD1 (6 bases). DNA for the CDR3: TGTGCCAGCAGACCAAGACAGGCCCCTAATGAAAAACTGTTTTTT. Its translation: CASRPRQAPNEKLFF.